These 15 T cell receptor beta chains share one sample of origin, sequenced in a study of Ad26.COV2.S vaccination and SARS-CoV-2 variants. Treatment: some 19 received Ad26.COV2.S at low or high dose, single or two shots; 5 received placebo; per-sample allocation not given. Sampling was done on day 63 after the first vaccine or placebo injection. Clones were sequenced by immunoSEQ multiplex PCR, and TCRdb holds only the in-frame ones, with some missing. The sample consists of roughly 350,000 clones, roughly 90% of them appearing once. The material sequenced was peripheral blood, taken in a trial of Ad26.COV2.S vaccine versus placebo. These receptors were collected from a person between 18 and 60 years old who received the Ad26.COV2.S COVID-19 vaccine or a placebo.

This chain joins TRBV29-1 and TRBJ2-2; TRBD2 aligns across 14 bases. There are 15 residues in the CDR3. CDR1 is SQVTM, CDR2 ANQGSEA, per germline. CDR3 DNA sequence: TGCCGCGGGGGGGGACTAGCGGGAGTTACCGGGGAGCTGTTTTTT. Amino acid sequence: CRGGGLAGVTGELFF.

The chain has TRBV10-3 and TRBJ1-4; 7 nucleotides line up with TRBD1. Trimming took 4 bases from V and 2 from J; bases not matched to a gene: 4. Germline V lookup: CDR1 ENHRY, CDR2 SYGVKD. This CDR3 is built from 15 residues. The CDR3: CAISAKTGTNEKLFF. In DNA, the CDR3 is TGTGCCATCAGTGCGAAGACAGGGACTAATGAAAAACTGTTTTTT.

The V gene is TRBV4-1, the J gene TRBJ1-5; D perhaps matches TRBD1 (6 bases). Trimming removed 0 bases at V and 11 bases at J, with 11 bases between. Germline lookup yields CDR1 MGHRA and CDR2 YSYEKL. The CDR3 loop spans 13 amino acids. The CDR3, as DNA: TGCGCCAGCAGCCAAGATCGGGAGGGGGCCCAGCATTTT. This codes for CASSQDREGAQHF.

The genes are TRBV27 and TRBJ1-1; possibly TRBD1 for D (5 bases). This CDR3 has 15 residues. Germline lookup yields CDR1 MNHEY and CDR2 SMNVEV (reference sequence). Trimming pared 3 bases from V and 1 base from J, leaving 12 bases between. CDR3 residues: CASSFSPDTNTEAFF. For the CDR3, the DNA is TGTGCCAGCAGTTTTTCCCCGGACACGAACACTGAAGCTTTCTTT.

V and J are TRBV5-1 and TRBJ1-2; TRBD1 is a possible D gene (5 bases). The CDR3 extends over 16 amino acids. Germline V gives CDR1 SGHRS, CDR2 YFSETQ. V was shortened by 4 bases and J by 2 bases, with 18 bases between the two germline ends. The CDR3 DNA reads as TGCGCCAGCAGCCCTAGCCCAAGCACAGGCAACTATGGCTACACCTTC. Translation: CASSPSPSTGNYGYTF.

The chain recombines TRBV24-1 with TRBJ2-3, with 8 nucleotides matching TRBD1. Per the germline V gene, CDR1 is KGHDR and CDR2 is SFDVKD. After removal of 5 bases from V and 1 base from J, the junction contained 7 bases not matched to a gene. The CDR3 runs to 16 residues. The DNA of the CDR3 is TGTGCCACCAGTGCCCTCGGACAGGGAGGCACAGATACGCAGTATTTT. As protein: CATSALGQGGTDTQYF.

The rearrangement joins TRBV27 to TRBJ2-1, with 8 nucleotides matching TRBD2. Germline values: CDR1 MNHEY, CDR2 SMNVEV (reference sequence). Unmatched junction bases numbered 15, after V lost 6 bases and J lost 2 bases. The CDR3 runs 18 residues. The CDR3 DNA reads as TGTGCCAGCAGACTAGCTGCCACCGGACTAGCTGCCTACAATGAGCAGTTCTTC. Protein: CASRLAATGLAAYNEQFF.

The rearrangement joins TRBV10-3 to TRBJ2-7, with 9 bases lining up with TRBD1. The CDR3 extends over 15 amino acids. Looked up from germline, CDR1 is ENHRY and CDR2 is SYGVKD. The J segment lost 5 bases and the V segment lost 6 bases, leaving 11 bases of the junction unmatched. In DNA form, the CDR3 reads TGTGCCATCAGCTCTTTGACAGGGGGAGACCACGAGCAGTACTTC. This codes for CAISSLTGGDHEQYF.

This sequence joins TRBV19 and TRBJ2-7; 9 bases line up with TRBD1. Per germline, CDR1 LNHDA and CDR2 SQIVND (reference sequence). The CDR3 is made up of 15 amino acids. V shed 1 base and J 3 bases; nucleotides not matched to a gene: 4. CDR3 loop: CASSIGTGADYEQYF. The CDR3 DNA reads TGTGCCAGTAGTATAGGGACAGGGGCTGACTACGAGCAGTACTTC.

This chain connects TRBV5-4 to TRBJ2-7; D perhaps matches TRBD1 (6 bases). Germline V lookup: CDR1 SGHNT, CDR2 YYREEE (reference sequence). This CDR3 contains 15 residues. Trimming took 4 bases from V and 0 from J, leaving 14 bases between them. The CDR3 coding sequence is TGTGCCAGCAGCGTCCGACAGGATACCTCCTACGAGCAGTACTTC. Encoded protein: CASSVRQDTSYEQYF.

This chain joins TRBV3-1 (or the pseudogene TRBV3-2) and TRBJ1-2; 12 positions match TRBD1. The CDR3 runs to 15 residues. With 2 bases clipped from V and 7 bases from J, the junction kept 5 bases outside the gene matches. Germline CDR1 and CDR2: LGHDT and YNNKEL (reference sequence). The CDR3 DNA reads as TGTGCCAGCAGCCAACCGGGACAGGGGGCCGCTGGCTACACCTTC. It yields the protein CASSQPGQGAAGYTF.

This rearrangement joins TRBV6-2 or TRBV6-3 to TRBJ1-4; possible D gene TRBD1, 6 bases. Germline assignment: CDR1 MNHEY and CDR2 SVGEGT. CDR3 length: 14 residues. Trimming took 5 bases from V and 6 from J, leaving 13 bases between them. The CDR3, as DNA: TGTGCCAGCAGTCCCGGGACATCTTATGAAAAACTGTTTTTT. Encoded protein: CASSPGTSYEKLFF.

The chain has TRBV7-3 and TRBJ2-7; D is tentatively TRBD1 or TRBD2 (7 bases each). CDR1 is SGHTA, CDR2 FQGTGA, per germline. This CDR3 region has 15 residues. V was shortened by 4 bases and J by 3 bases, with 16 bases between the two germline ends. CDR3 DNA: TGTGCCAGCAGCTCAGGACTAGGGGGCCTCTACGAGCAGTACTTC. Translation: CASSSGLGGLYEQYF. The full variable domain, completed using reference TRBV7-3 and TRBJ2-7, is GAGVSQTPSNKVTEKGKYVELRCDPISGHTALYWYRQSLGQGPEFLIYFQGTGAADDSGLPNDRFFAVRPEGSVSTLKIQRTERGDSAVYLCASSSGLGGLYEQYFGPGTRLTVT.

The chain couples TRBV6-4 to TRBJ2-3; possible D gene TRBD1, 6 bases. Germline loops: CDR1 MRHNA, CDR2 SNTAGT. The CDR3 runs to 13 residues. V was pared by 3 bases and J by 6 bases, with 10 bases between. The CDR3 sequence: CASSEQGQDTQYF. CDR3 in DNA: TGTGCCAGCAGTGAGCAGGGGCAGGATACGCAGTATTTT.

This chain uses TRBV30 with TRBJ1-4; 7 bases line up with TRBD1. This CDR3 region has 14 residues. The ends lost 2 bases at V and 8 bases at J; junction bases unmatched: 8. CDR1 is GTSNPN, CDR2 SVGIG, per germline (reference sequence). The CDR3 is CAWSRTRGREKLFF. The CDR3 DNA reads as TGTGCCTGGAGTAGAACCAGGGGGAGGGAAAAACTGTTTTTT.